This T cell receptor beta chain was recovered during a study of T cells after yellow fever vaccination. TCRdb reprocessed the 5' RACE reads via MiXCR and lists one record per CDR3 protein. The sample carries around 320,000 distinct CDR3 sequences, approximately 10% recorded once. This clonotype appeared many times. Germline V gene sequence: CDR1 SEHNR, CDR2 FQNEAQ (reference sequence). Trimming shortened V by 3 bases and J by 3 bases, and 3 bases separated the two germline ends. This CDR3 has 12 amino acids. The sample in question was CD4+ T cells sorted from PBMCs, obtained 5 days after the yellow fever booster vaccination. The rearrangement links TRBV7-9 to TRBJ1-5; the D is unclear. The clonotype originates from a young man who received the YFV17D yellow fever vaccine. The DNA of the CDR3 is TGTGCCAGCAGCTTTTACAATCAGCCCCAGCATTTT. Translation gives CASSFYNQPQHF.